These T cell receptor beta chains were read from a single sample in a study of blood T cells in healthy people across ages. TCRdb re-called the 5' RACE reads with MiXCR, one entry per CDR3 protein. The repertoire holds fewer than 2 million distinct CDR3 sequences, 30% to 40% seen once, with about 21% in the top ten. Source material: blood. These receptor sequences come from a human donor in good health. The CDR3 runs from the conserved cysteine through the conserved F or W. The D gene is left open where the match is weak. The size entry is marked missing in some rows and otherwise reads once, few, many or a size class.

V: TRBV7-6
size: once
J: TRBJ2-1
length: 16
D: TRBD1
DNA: TGTGCCAGCAGCTCCGAACCGGGACAGGGCTACAATGAGCAGTTCTTC
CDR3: CASSSEPGQGYNEQFF

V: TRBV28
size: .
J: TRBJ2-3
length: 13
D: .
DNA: TGTGCCATAGAGAACACAGGCCCAGATACGCAGTATTTT
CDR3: CAIENTGPDTQYF

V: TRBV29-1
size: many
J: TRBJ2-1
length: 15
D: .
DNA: TGCAGCGTCTCGGGACACCCGAGCTCCTACAATGAGCAGTTCTTC
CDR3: CSVSGHPSSYNEQFF

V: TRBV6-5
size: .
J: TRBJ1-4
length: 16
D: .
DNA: TGTGCCAGCAGTTACTCTGGTCGGCAGCTAAATGAAAAACTGTTTTTT
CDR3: CASSYSGRQLNEKLFF

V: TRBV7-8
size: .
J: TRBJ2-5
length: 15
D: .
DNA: TGTGCCAGCAGCCTCAGGCCCTTTATTCAAGAGACCCAGTACTTC
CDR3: CASSLRPFIQETQYF

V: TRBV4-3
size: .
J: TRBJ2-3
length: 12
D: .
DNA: TGCGCCAGCAGCCAAGCGATGGGGGCGCAGTATTTT
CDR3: CASSQAMGAQYF

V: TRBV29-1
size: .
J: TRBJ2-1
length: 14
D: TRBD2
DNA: TGCAGCGTACTGCACTGGGGGACTAACAATGAGCAGTTCTTC
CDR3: CSVLHWGTNNEQFF

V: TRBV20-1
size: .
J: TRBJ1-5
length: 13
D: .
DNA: TGCAGTGTCCCCTCGGATCTCGGGGGAGCCCAGCATTTT
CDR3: CSVPSDLGGAQHF

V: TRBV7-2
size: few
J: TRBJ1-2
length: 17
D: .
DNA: TGTGCCAGCAGCTTAGCGGTTCAGACGGGAGGCGGATCTGGCTACACCTTC
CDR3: CASSLAVQTGGGSGYTF

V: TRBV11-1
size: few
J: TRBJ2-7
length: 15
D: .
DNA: TGTGCCAGCAGCCCAACAGCGACACCTTCCTACGAGCAGTACTTC
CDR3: CASSPTATPSYEQYF

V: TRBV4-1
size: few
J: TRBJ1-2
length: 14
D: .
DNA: TGCGCCAGCAGCCAGACAGGACAGACTCTCGGCTACACCTTC
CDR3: CASSQTGQTLGYTF

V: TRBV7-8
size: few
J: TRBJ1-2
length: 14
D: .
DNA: TGTGCCAGCAGCACCCGGGCCACTCGAGATGGCTACACCTTC
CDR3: CASSTRATRDGYTF

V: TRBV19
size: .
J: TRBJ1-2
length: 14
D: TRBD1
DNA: TGTGCCAGTATGCCGACAGGGATCCTCTATGGCTACACCTTC
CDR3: CASMPTGILYGYTF

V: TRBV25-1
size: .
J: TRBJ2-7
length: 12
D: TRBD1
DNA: TGTGCCAGCAGGACAGGGACGGGCGAGCAGTACTTC
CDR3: CASRTGTGEQYF

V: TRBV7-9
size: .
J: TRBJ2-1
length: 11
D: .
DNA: TGTGCCAGCAGCCCCGGGGGAGAAAGGTTCTTC
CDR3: CASSPGGERFF